The 10 T cell receptor beta chains reported below all come from one sample, sequenced in a study of T cell changes during pregnancy in multiple sclerosis. Generated by immunoSEQ multiplex PCR, the TCRdb table keeps only in-frame clones and is missing some. Counted here are fewer than 95,000 clones, 94% occurring once; the ten biggest clones make up less than 2.5%. The source material was peripheral blood, sampled in the third trimester of pregnancy. These receptor sequences come from a female donor with multiple sclerosis, enrolled in a pregnancy study.

This chain joins TRBV7-2 and TRBJ2-7, with D possibly being TRBD1 (5 bases). The CDR3 spans 14 residues. From germline, CDR1 is SGHTA and CDR2 FQGNSA. Trimming took 0 bases from V and 2 from J, leaving 8 bases between them. The CDR3 nucleotides are TGTGCCAGCAGCTTAGCTGTCAGGGCCTACGAGCAGTACTTC. It codes for CASSLAVRAYEQYF.

The CDR3 DNA reads TGTGCCACCACAGGTCTGGGTCAGCCCCAGCATTTT. Protein product: CATTGLGQPQHF. The chain employs TRBV19 and TRBJ1-5; TRBD1 might be the D (5 bases). The CDR3 is 12 amino acids. V lost 10 bases and J 6 bases, leaving 13 bases between the germline ends. Germline V gene data show CDR1 as LNHDA and CDR2 as SQIVND (reference sequence).

The V and J genes are TRBV9 and TRBJ2-1; possible D gene TRBD2, 6 bases. Trimming took off 3 bases at V and 2 bases at J, with 12 bases between the two ends. In germline, CDR1 is SGDLS, CDR2 YYNGEE. This CDR3 has 15 residues. CDR3 in amino acids: CASSAQGGPYNEQFF. CDR3 in DNA: TGTGCCAGCAGCGCCCAGGGAGGCCCCTACAATGAGCAGTTCTTC.

The V call is TRBV5-6, the J call TRBJ2-5; 11 bases align to TRBD2. Germline values: CDR1 SGHDT, CDR2 YYEEEE. V shed 0 bases and J 10 bases; nucleotides not matched to a gene: 8. This CDR3 region has 15 residues. CDR3 coding DNA: TGTGCCAGCAGCTTGGCCCTAGCGGGAGGAGTCATCCAGTACTTC. It specifies CASSLALAGGVIQYF.

J is TRBJ2-3 and V is TRBV30; 9 bases are shared with TRBD2. The J segment lost 1 base and the V segment lost 1 base, leaving 3 bases of the junction unmatched. Germline V gene data show CDR1 as GTSNPN and CDR2 as SVGIG (reference sequence). The CDR3 runs 15 residues. For the CDR3, the DNA is TGTGCCTGGAGTGGTAGCGGGAGAGGCACAGATACGCAGTATTTT. This gives the protein CAWSGSGRGTDTQYF.

This chain uses TRBV9 with TRBJ2-1, with TRBD2 identical over 10 bases. The CDR3 has 17 residues. With 3 bases clipped from V and 0 bases from J, the junction kept 6 bases outside the gene matches. Germline CDR1 is SGDLS and CDR2 is YYNGEE. For the CDR3, the DNA is TGTGCCAGCAGCGCCGGGACTAGCGATTTCTCCTACAATGAGCAGTTCTTC. It yields the protein CASSAGTSDFSYNEQFF.

This clone occurred once. V and J are TRBV19 and TRBJ2-7, with TRBD2 as a possible D gene (5 bases). The CDR3 is 16 residues long. CDR1 is LNHDA and CDR2 is SQIVND in the germline V gene (reference sequence). Deletions cut 0 bases from V and 3 bases from J, with 15 bases between. CDR3 region: CASSIDGGSDYYEQYF. In nucleotides, the CDR3 is TGTGCCAGTAGTATAGATGGTGGTAGCGACTACTACGAGCAGTACTTC.

The chain joins TRBV28 to TRBJ1-4, with 7 bases fitting TRBD1. Germline assignment: CDR1 MDHEN and CDR2 SYDVKM. This CDR3 has 16 residues. The trim removed 5 bases at V and 3 bases at J, leaving 9 bases unmatched. This CDR3 reads CASSIRQGLSNEKLFF. CDR3 nucleotide sequence: TGTGCCAGCAGTATCAGACAGGGCCTTTCTAATGAAAAACTGTTTTTT. The full variable domain, in which reference TRBV28 and TRBJ1-4 provide the parts outside the CDR3, is DVKVTQSSRYLVKRTGEKVFLECVQDMDHENMFWYRQDPGLGLRLIYFSYDVKMKEKGDIPEGYSVSREKKERFSLILESASTNQTSMYLCASSIRQGLSNEKLFFGSGTQLSVL.

This chain connects TRBV5-1 to TRBJ2-7, with 8 nucleotides matching TRBD2. Germline V gene lookup returns CDR1 SGHRS and CDR2 YFSETQ. V was clipped by 4 bases and J by 3 bases; unmatched bases: 6. The CDR3 runs 14 residues. The CDR3 loop reads CASSPPAGGYEQYF. DNA for the CDR3: TGCGCCAGCAGCCCCCCGGCGGGAGGCTACGAGCAGTACTTC.

The CDR3 reads CASSLTTGGAVGELFF. The CDR3 DNA is TGCGCCAGCAGCCTTACAACAGGGGGCGCGGTCGGGGAGCTGTTTTTT. The chain couples TRBV4-1 to TRBJ2-2, with TRBD1 matching 9 bases. Germline CDR1 and CDR2: MGHRA and YSYEKL. There are 16 residues in the CDR3. Unmatched junction bases numbered 10, after V lost 4 bases and J lost 7 bases.